Shown below are 5 T cell receptor beta chains from a single sample sequenced in a study of PD-L1 blockade in urothelial cancer. Time point described: peripheral blood 6 weeks after treatment start. Assay: immunoSEQ multiplex PCR; the TCRdb copy retains only in-frame clones and omits some. The data hold tens of thousands of clones, with roughly 91% observed a single time. The sequencing used PBMCs, collected around atezolizumab (anti-PD-L1) treatment. The source is a man in his 60s with urothelial cancer.

The V gene is TRBV9, the J gene TRBJ1-2; perhaps TRBD1 as D (6 bases). This CDR3 region has 18 residues. V was shortened by 0 bases and J by 5 bases, with 23 bases between the two germline ends. In germline, CDR1 is SGDLS, CDR2 YYNGEE. CDR3 in amino acids: CASSVGREDSLTIYGYTF. The DNA for the CDR3 is TGTGCCAGCAGCGTAGGGCGAGAGGACAGCTTAACTATATATGGCTACACCTTC.

Here the CDR3 DNA reads TGTGCTAGTGGCCGACAGGGGAATGAGCAGTTCTTC. Encoded protein: CASGRQGNEQFF. The chain has TRBV12-5 and TRBJ2-1; 8 bases map to TRBD1. The CDR3 is made up of 12 amino acids. CDR1 is LGHNT, CDR2 FRNRAP, per germline. V was clipped by 6 bases and J by 7 bases; unmatched bases: 2.

The chain links TRBV6-5 to TRBJ2-7, with 10 bases matching TRBD1. This CDR3 region has 16 residues. With V trimmed by 0 bases and J by 2 bases, 4 bases remained unmatched. Germline loops: CDR1 MNHEY, CDR2 SVGAGI. CDR3 sequence: CASSYSGQGITYEQYF. DNA of the CDR3: TGTGCCAGCAGTTACTCGGGACAGGGGATTACCTACGAGCAGTACTTC.

The V call is TRBV6-5, the J call TRBJ2-2; 9 bases agree with TRBD1. The CDR3 sequence is 15 residues long. J was trimmed by 3 bases and V by 6 bases; bases with no gene match: 5. The germline gives CDR1 MNHEY, CDR2 SVGAGI. Here the CDR3 reads CASSPDRGYTGELFF. The CDR3 nucleotides read TGTGCCAGCAGCCCAGACAGGGGGTACACCGGGGAGCTGTTTTTT.

This clone was seen a single time. The CDR3: CASSSDWDKTQYF. The CDR3 DNA reads TGTGCCAGCAGCTCGGACTGGGACAAAACGCAGTATTTT. J is TRBJ2-3 and V is TRBV6-6; D perhaps matches TRBD1 (6 bases). Germline CDR1 and CDR2: MNHNY and SVGAGI (reference sequence). The CDR3 has 13 amino acids. V was trimmed by 6 bases and J by 9 bases, leaving 16 bases between them.